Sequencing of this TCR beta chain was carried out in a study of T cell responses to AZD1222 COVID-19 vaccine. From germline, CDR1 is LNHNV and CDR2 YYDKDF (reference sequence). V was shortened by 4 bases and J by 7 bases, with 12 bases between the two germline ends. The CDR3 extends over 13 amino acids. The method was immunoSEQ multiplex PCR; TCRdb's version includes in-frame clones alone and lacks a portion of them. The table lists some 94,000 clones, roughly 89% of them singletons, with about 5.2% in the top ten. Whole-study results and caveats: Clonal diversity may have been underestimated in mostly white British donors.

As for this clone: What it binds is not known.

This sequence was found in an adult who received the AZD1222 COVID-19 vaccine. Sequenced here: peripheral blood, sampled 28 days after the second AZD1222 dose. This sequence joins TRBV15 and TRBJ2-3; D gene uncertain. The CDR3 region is CATSKIAENTQYF. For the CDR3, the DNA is TGTGCCACCAGCAAAATAGCAGAGAATACGCAGTATTTT.